These T cell receptor beta chains were read from a single sample in a study of cytomegalovirus exposure and HLA in healthy donors. TCRdb's table, derived via immunoSEQ multiplex PCR, lists solely in-frame clones and lacks some. The repertoire includes more than 300,000 clones, more than 80% of them detected once, and 0.75% to 0.85% sits in the top ten. The sample was PBMCs. These receptors were obtained from a woman younger than 35 in good health and CMV-seronegative. Both conserved end residues are part of each CDR3. The order of the fields is CDR3 protein, V gene, D gene, J gene, clone size. A D gene is named only where the DNA matches it firmly. A row's size may be missing; if present it is once, few, many or a size class.

CASSLGTAFNGETQYF,TRBV28,TRBD1,TRBJ2-5,NA
CASSVDSGQGAQYF,TRBV6-4,TRBD1,TRBJ2-5,NA
CASSLDPDRNNYGYTF,TRBV5-1,NA,TRBJ1-2,once
CASSAGNEKLFF,TRBV25-1,NA,TRBJ1-4,NA
CASGTAGDPYEQYF,TRBV6-1,NA,TRBJ2-7,NA
CASSPLGQGAVEAFF,TRBV4-1,TRBD1,TRBJ1-1,NA
CASSHLGGTSGYEQYF,TRBV4-2,TRBD2,TRBJ2-7,NA
CASSERSPLTGVHEQYF,TRBV2,NA,TRBJ2-7,NA
CASRPGTGFPLSGNTIYF,TRBV28,TRBD1,TRBJ1-3,NA
CASSWGPTGDTLGPTGQYF,TRBV28,NA,TRBJ2-7,NA